These 22 T cell receptor beta chains were sequenced from one sample in a study of cytomegalovirus exposure and HLA in healthy donors. Generated by immunoSEQ multiplex PCR, the TCRdb table keeps only in-frame clones and is missing some. The profile shows 150,000 to 200,000 clones, approximately 89% of them singletons. The sequencing input was PBMCs. The receptors come from a woman aged 18-35 years in good health and CMV-seropositive.

The chain links TRBV18 to TRBJ2-7; 7 bases are shared with TRBD1. Trimming at V came to 0 bases and at J to 4 bases, leaving 9 bases not matched to a gene. The CDR3 has 16 amino acids. Looked up from germline, CDR1 is KGHSH and CDR2 is LQKENI. CDR3 region: CASSPPGRGRTYEQYF. The CDR3 DNA reads TGTGCCAGCTCACCACCGGGTAGGGGGCGGACGTACGAGCAGTACTTC.

This clone has just one count. This chain uses TRBV7-2 with TRBJ2-7, with D perhaps matching TRBD2 (6 bases). There are 18 residues in the CDR3. V lost 4 bases to trimming and J lost 0 bases, with 22 bases between them. Germline V gives CDR1 SGHTA, CDR2 FQGNSA. The CDR3: CASSSHRSLADLSYEQYF. CDR3 nucleotides: TGTGCCAGCAGCTCCCACCGAAGTTTAGCGGACCTCTCCTACGAGCAGTACTTC.

In this sample, this clone turned up a few times. V is TRBV19 and J is TRBJ2-5; 8 nucleotides match TRBD1. Germline trimming cut 10 bases from V and 5 bases from J; bases unmatched to any gene: 12. CDR1 and CDR2 from the germline V gene are LNHDA and SQIVND (reference sequence). The CDR3 sequence is 14 residues long. The chain's CDR3 is CATSPGQEWETQYF. In DNA form, the CDR3 reads TGTGCCACCAGTCCGGGACAGGAGTGGGAGACCCAGTACTTC. Drawing the rest from reference TRBV19 and TRBJ2-5, the complete variable domain is DGGITQSPKYLFRKEGQNVTLSCEQNLNHDAMYWYRQDPGQGLRLIYYSQIVNDFQKGDIAEGYSVSREKKESFPLTVTSAQKNPTAFYLCATSPGQEWETQYFGPGTRLLVL.

V and J are TRBV4-2 and TRBJ2-1; the match to TRBD2 covers 11 bases. The CDR3 is made up of 16 amino acids. CDR1 is LGHNA and CDR2 is YNFKEQ in the germline V gene. J lost 7 bases, V lost 4 bases, and 9 bases had no gene match. In nucleotides, the CDR3 is TGTGCCAGCAGCCTCATGACTAGCGGGAATGTAAATGAGCAGTTCTTC. Protein product: CASSLMTSGNVNEQFF.

The genes are TRBV11-2 and TRBJ2-1; 8 nucleotides align to TRBD2. This CDR3 has 13 residues. The germline gives CDR1 SGHAT, CDR2 FQNNGV. The V segment lost 5 bases and the J segment 5 bases; nucleotides outside the gene matches: 2. CDR3 DNA: TGTGCCAGCAGCGGACTAGCCAACAATGAGCAGTTCTTC. Translated, it gives CASSGLANNEQFF.

This clone was counted once. The chain carries TRBV5-6 and TRBJ2-1, with a possible D match to TRBD1 (5 bases). The V end lost 2 bases, the J end lost 2 bases, and 11 bases lay between the germline ends. Germline lookup yields CDR1 SGHDT and CDR2 YYEEEE. This CDR3 is built from 15 residues. The CDR3 is CASSFLGRTYNEQFF. The CDR3 DNA reads as TGTGCCAGCAGCTTTCTGGGGCGAACCTACAATGAGCAGTTCTTC.

This chain joins TRBV2 and TRBJ2-5; 7 positions agree with TRBD2. CDR1 SNHLY and CDR2 FYNNEI come from the germline V gene. The CDR3 runs 15 residues. The junction had 10 bases not matched to a gene; V was cut back by 4 bases and J by 5 bases. CDR3 region: CASSVTGRSAETQYF. CDR3 bases: TGTGCCAGCAGTGTGACCGGGAGGTCGGCGGAGACCCAGTACTTC.

The chain joins TRBV6-5 to TRBJ1-5, with D possibly matching TRBD1 (5 bases). The V gene lost 4 bases and the J gene lost 5 bases, with 12 bases spanning the gap. CDR1 and CDR2 from the germline V gene are MNHEY and SVGAGI. This CDR3 comprises 14 residues. The CDR3: CASSSATTDQPQHF. The CDR3, as DNA: TGTGCCAGCAGTTCTGCGACGACAGATCAGCCCCAGCATTTT.

The J gene is TRBJ1-3, the V gene TRBV10-3; no firm D call. V was shortened by 3 bases and J by 0 bases, with 9 bases between the two germline ends. The CDR3 is 15 amino acids. Germline loops: CDR1 ENHRY, CDR2 SYGVKD. CDR3 DNA sequence: TGTGCCATCAGTGATTTAGCGACCTCTGGAAACACCATATATTTT. This translates into CAISDLATSGNTIYF.

The chain has TRBV5-8 and TRBJ1-1; 8 bases are a match to TRBD1. CDR3 length: 14 residues. CDR1 and CDR2 from the germline V gene are SGHTS and YDEGEE. J was trimmed by 6 bases and V by 3 bases; bases with no gene match: 7. For the CDR3, the DNA is TGTGCCAGCAGCTCGAACAGGGGGATAGCTGAAGCTTTCTTT. It translates to CASSSNRGIAEAFF. The variable domain in full, completed from reference TRBV5-8 and TRBJ1-1, reads EAGVTQSPTHLIKTRGQQATLRCSPISGHTSVYWYQQALGLGLQFLLWYDEGEERNRGNFPPRFSGRQFPNYSSELNVNALELEDSALYLCASSSNRGIAEAFFGQGTRLTVV.

The chain links TRBV29-1 to TRBJ2-1; TRBD1 agrees at 7 bases. The germline CDR1 and CDR2 sequences are SQVTM and ANQGSEA. With V trimmed by 4 bases and J by 3 bases, 9 bases remained unmatched. The CDR3 loop spans 15 amino acids. CDR3 in DNA: TGCAGCGTTGTCCTAGCAGGGGGTTTCTACAATGAGCAGTTCTTC. Translating it yields CSVVLAGGFYNEQFF.

The genes are TRBV18 and TRBJ2-2, with 8 bases aligning to TRBD2. This CDR3 region has 15 residues. V lost 7 bases to trimming and J lost 2 bases; unmatched junction nucleotides: 6. CDR1 is KGHSH, CDR2 LQKENI, per germline. In DNA form, the CDR3 reads TGTGCCAGCTTCAGCGGGGGACTTAACACCGGGGAGCTGTTTTTT. This codes for CASFSGGLNTGELFF.

The V and J genes are TRBV30 and TRBJ1-4; the match to TRBD1 covers 7 bases. From germline, CDR1 is GTSNPN and CDR2 SVGIG (reference sequence). The CDR3 has 18 residues. V gave up 2 bases and J gave up 1 base; unmatched junction bases: 13. CDR3 region: CAWSFPESRGRTNEKLFF. The CDR3 nucleotides read TGTGCCTGGAGTTTCCCCGAATCAAGGGGGCGAACTAATGAAAAACTGTTTTTT. The full variable domain, with the rest looked up from reference TRBV30 and TRBJ1-4, is SQTIHQWPATLVQPVGSPLSLECTVEGTSNPNLYWYRQAAGRGLQLLFYSVGIGQISSEVPQNLSASRPQDRQFILSSKKLLLSDSGFYLCAWSFPESRGRTNEKLFFGSGTQLSVL.

The rearrangement joins TRBV11-3 to TRBJ2-1; 8 bases map to TRBD2. The CDR3 runs to 15 residues. Unmatched junction bases numbered 5, after V lost 5 bases and J lost 2 bases. Germline V gene data show CDR1 as SGHNT and CDR2 as YENEEA. The CDR3 DNA sequence: TGTGCCAGCAGCATCACTAGCGGAGCCTACAATGAGCAGTTCTTC. It yields the protein CASSITSGAYNEQFF.

The chain employs TRBV5-6 and TRBJ1-1, with TRBD1 identical over 8 bases. The V and J ends lost 4 bases and 7 bases, in that order; junction bases with no gene match: 9. Germline CDR1 and CDR2: SGHDT and YYEEEE. CDR3 length: 14 residues. The CDR3 DNA reads as TGTGCCAGCAGCGAACGGACAGGGTATGGTGAAGCTTTCTTT. Its protein is CASSERTGYGEAFF.

This chain connects TRBV10-1 to TRBJ2-1; 8 bases line up with TRBD2. J lost 7 bases, V lost 6 bases, and 17 bases had no gene match. CDR1 and CDR2 from the germline V gene are WNHNN and SYGVQD (reference sequence). The CDR3 loop spans 17 amino acids. The CDR3 DNA reads TGCGCCAGCAGCCCGCGATTGTTAGCGGGATTAAGGAATGAGCAGTTCTTC. It codes for CASSPRLLAGLRNEQFF.

J is TRBJ2-7 and V is TRBV7-8; 11 nucleotides align to TRBD1. The ends lost 4 bases at V and 3 bases at J; junction bases unmatched: 5. The CDR3 consists of 15 residues. CDR1 is SGHVS, CDR2 FQNEAQ, per germline. CDR3 DNA: TGTGCCAGCAGCTCGGACAGGGGGCATCTCTACGAGCAGTACTTC. It yields the protein CASSSDRGHLYEQYF.

This chain connects TRBV2 to TRBJ2-5, with 8 bases matching TRBD1. Germline CDR1 SNHLY, CDR2 FYNNEI. The CDR3 spans 14 residues. V lost 4 bases to trimming and J lost 6 bases; unmatched junction nucleotides: 7. CDR3 amino acids: CASSVGRGRKTQYF. The CDR3 region has the DNA TGTGCCAGCAGTGTGGGCAGGGGGCGAAAGACCCAGTACTTC.

The chain recombines TRBV6-5 with TRBJ2-2; the D gene is possibly TRBD2 (6 bases). CDR1 MNHEY and CDR2 SVGAGI come from the germline V gene. With 5 bases removed from V and 4 bases from J, the gap between germline ends came to 8 bases. CDR3 length: 13 residues. The CDR3 DNA sequence: TGTGCCAGCAGTGACGGGAGCACCGGGGAGCTGTTTTTT. Encoded protein: CASSDGSTGELFF.

The chain has TRBV7-2 and TRBJ2-3; possibly TRBD1 for D (6 bases). The germline V gene has CDR1 SGHTA and CDR2 FQGNSA. The CDR3 runs to 13 residues. V was shortened by 4 bases and J by 2 bases, with 7 bases between the two germline ends. The DNA of the CDR3 is TGTGCCAGCAGCTGGGGACACACAGATACGCAGTATTTT. Protein sequence: CASSWGHTDTQYF.

The chain is built from TRBV18 and TRBJ2-7; unclear D gene. This CDR3 has 11 residues. V lost 6 bases and J lost 1, with 4 bases in between. CDR1 and CDR2 (germline): KGHSH, LQKENI. The CDR3 protein is CASSRSYEQYF. CDR3 sequence (DNA): TGTGCCAGCTCCCGGTCCTACGAGCAGTACTTC.

This clone has a single count. The chain couples TRBV2 to TRBJ1-1, with 8 bases matching TRBD1. Per germline, CDR1 SNHLY and CDR2 FYNNEI. J was trimmed by 2 bases and V by 5 bases; bases with no gene match: 13. The CDR3 contains 17 residues. The CDR3 loop is CASSYLGRDRPNTEAFF. CDR3 nucleotides: TGTGCCAGCAGTTACCTAGGCCGGGACAGGCCTAACACTGAAGCTTTCTTT.